Listed here is a single TCR beta chain. Antigen: not known. Libraries were prepared by immunoSEQ multiplex PCR; TCRdb keeps only in-frame clonotypes and omits some of them. In the table there are about 2.5 million clones, 85% to 95% of which are singletons. These data come from a study of shared clonotypes between healthy human individuals. The CDR3 has 14 residues. Unmatched junction bases numbered 10, after V lost 5 bases and J lost 8 bases. From germline, CDR1 is SGDLS and CDR2 YYNGEE. The study, taken as a whole, reports: Several donors shared roughly 5% of their naive CD4 clonotypes. Rarefaction showed sorted-subset sequencing was incomplete despite large depth.

Donors were healthy HIV-negative adults without recent acute infections or vaccinations. The sequencing sample was made of naive CD4+ T cells from PBMCs. Subset described: CD45RA+ positively selected. The rearrangement joins TRBV9 to TRBJ2-1; 7 bases map to TRBD2. The receptor comes from a man aged 18 to 29 in good health. Some clones in this sample may be carry-over from other donors' samples. DNA for the CDR3: TGTGCCAGCAGTGACCCCCGCGGGAGTGATGAGCAGTTCTTC. The encoded protein is CASSDPRGSDEQFF.